This T cell receptor beta chain was documented in a study of PD-1 blockade in classical Hodgkin lymphoma. This sample's time point: newly diagnosed, previously untreated cHL patient sample. Magnetic negative selection was used to purify CD4+ T cells from PBMCs that had been thawed. The CDR3 spans 15 residues. CDR1 and CDR2 (germline): SNHLY, FYNNEI. V lost 5 bases and J lost 4; bases outside the gene matches: 3. The repertoire was sequenced with immunoSEQ multiplex PCR; TCRdb's copy has only in-frame clones and lacks some. The sample lists about 21,000 clones; about four fifths were seen once. Sequenced sample: CD4+ T cells from blood. This receptor was obtained from a human donor with classical Hodgkin lymphoma. The V call is TRBV2, the J call TRBJ2-2; TRBD2 matches at 11 bases. The CDR3 DNA is TGTGCCAGCAGTTTAGCGGGAGGGACCACCGGGGAGCTGTTTTTT. Protein: CASSLAGGTTGELFF.